Each of the 6 T cell receptor beta chains below was sequenced from the same sample in a study of control samples from healthy donors and cancer patients. Assay used: immunoSEQ multiplex PCR; TCRdb lists only in-frame clones, some missing. The table includes 90,000 to 150,000 clones, 88% detected once. Source material: blood. These receptors all stem from a man between 40 and 49 years old in good health.

The chain uses TRBV6-4 and TRBJ1-6; D perhaps matches TRBD1 (5 bases). Germline loops: CDR1 MRHNA, CDR2 SNTAGT. Trimming took 2 bases from V and 7 from J, leaving 9 bases between them. The length of the CDR3 is 14 residues. The CDR3 is CASSDGGGNSPLHF. The CDR3, as DNA: TGTGCCAGCAGTGACGGGGGGGGGAATTCACCCCTCCACTTT.

CDR3 in DNA: TGTGCCAGCAGCCTTACTGAGCAGTACTTC. Translating gives CASSLTEQYF. J is TRBJ2-7 and V is TRBV3-1 (or the pseudogene TRBV3-2); D ambiguous. V was shortened by 4 bases and J by 7 bases, with 5 bases between the two germline ends. The germline V gene has CDR1 LGHDT and CDR2 YNNKEL (reference sequence). CDR3 length: 10 amino acids.

Points on this clone: One end of the junction fails to match germline, which may point to a read error. J is TRBJ2-4 and V is TRBV12-5; 7 nucleotides line up with TRBD2. The germline gives CDR1 LGHNT, CDR2 FRNRAP. The CDR3 length is 12 residues. CDR3 loop: CASGLASGALDF. The CDR3 bases are TGTGCTAGTGGTTTGGCCAGCGGGGCACTAGACTTC.

This chain links TRBV10-3 with TRBJ2-2, with TRBD2 identical over 10 bases. The germline V gene has CDR1 ENHRY and CDR2 SYGVKD. This CDR3 contains 16 residues. Trimming at V came to 7 bases and at J to 4 bases, leaving 9 bases not matched to a gene. The CDR3 sequence is CAINARLAGGTGELFF. In DNA form, the CDR3 reads TGTGCCATCAATGCCCGCTTAGCGGGGGGCACCGGGGAGCTGTTTTTT.

The chain links TRBV6-5 to TRBJ1-3; D is undetermined. This CDR3 is 13 amino acids long. V dropped 6 bases and J dropped 4 bases, with 10 bases sitting between them. Germline CDR1 reads MNHEY; CDR2 reads SVGAGI. The CDR3 loop is CASSLAQGNTIYF. The CDR3 DNA follows: TGTGCCAGCAGCCTGGCACAGGGAAACACCATATATTTT.

The chain couples TRBV7-9 to TRBJ1-2; unclear D gene. With 3 bases removed from V and 8 bases from J, the gap between germline ends came to 10 bases. Germline-derived CDR1 and CDR2 are SEHNR and FQNEAQ (reference sequence). The CDR3 contains 12 residues. The CDR3 DNA sequence: TGTGCCAGCAGCTTCGGCCCGAAGGGCTACACCTTC. Its protein is CASSFGPKGYTF.